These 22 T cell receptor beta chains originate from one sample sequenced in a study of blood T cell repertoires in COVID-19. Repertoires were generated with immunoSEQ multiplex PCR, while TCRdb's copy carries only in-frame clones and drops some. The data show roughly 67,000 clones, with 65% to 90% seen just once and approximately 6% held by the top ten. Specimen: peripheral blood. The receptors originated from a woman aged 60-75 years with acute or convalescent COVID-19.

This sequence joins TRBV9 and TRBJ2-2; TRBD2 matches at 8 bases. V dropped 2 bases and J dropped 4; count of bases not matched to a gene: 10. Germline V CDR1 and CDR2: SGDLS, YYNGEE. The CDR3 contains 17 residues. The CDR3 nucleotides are TGTGCCAGCAGCGTGGTATCCTCCGGGGGGGGCACCGGGGAGCTGTTTTTT. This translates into CASSVVSSGGGTGELFF.

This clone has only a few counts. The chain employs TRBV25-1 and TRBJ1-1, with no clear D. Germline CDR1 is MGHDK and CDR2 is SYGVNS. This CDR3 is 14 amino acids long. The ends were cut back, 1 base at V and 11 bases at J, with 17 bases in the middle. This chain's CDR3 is CASSESTTWLAAFF. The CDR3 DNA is TGTGCCAGCAGTGAATCGACGACTTGGCTAGCTGCTTTCTTT.

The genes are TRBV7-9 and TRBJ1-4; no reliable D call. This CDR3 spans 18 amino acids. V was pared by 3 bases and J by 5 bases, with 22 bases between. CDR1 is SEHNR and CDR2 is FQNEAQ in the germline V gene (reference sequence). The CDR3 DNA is TGTGCCAGCAGCTTTGGGCAGGCGATCAGCCAAGAAAATGAAAAACTGTTTTTT. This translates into CASSFGQAISQENEKLFF.

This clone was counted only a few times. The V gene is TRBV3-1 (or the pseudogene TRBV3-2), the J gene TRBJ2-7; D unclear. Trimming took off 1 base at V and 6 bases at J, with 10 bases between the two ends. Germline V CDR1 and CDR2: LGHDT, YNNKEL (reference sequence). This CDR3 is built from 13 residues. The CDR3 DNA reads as TGTGCCAGCAGCCAAGTGGCTAGTGGCGAGCAGTACTTC. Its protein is CASSQVASGEQYF.

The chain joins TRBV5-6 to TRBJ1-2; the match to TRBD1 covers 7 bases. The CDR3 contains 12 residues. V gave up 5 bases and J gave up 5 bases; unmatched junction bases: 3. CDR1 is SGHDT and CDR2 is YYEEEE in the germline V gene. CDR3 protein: CASRETGYGYTF. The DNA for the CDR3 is TGTGCCAGCAGGGAGACAGGGTATGGCTACACCTTC.

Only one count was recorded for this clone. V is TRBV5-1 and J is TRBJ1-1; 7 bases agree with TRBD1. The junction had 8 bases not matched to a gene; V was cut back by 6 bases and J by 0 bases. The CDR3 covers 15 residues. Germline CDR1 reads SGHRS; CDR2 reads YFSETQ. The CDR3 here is CASKSFGTVNTEAFF. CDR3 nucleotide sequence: TGCGCCAGCAAGAGTTTCGGGACAGTGAACACTGAAGCTTTCTTT.

The CDR3 sequence: CASSLEADRAGSYNEQFF. CDR3 bases: TGTGCCAGCAGCTTAGAGGCCGACAGGGCTGGCTCCTACAATGAGCAGTTCTTC. The rearrangement uses TRBV7-9 and TRBJ2-1; 7 nucleotides agree with TRBD1. Germline CDR1 SEHNR, CDR2 FQNEAQ (reference sequence). The CDR3 runs 18 residues. V dropped 1 base and J dropped 0; count of bases not matched to a gene: 9.

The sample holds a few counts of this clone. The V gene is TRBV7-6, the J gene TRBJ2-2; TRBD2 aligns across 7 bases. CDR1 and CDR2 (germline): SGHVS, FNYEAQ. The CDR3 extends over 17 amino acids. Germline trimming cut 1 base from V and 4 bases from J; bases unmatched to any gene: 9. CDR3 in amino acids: CASSLVSSGDVTGELFF. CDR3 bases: TGTGCCAGCAGCTTAGTATCGAGCGGGGATGTCACCGGGGAGCTGTTTTTT. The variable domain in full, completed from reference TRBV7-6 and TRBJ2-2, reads GAGVSQSPRYKVTKRGQDVALRCDPISGHVSLYWYRQALGQGPEFLTYFNYEAQQDKSGLPNDRFSAERPEGSISTLTIQRTEQRDSAMYRCASSLVSSGDVTGELFFGEGSRLTVL.

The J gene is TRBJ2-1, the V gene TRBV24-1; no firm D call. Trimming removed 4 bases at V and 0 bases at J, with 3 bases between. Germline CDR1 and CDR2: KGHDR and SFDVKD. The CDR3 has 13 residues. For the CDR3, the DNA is TGTGCCACCAGTGACAGCTCCTACAATGAGCAGTTCTTC. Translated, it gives CATSDSSYNEQFF.

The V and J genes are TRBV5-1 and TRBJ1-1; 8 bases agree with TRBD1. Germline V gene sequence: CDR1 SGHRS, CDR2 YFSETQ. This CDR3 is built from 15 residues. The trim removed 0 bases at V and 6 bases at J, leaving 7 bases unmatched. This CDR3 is CASSLGDRTPPEAFF. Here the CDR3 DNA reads TGCGCCAGCAGCTTGGGGGACAGGACGCCACCTGAAGCTTTCTTT.

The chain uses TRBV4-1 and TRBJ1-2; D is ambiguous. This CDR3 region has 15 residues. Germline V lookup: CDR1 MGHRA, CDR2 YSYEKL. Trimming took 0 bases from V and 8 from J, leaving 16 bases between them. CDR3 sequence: CASSQDREGGPGYTF. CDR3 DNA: TGCGCCAGCAGCCAAGATAGGGAAGGAGGGCCCGGCTACACCTTC.

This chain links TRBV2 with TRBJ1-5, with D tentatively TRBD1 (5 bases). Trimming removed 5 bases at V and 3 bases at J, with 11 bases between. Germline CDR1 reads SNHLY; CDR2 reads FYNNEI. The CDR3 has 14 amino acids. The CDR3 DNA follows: TGTGCCAGCAGTCCCGACAGTCTCAATCAGCCCCAGCATTTT. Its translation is CASSPDSLNQPQHF.

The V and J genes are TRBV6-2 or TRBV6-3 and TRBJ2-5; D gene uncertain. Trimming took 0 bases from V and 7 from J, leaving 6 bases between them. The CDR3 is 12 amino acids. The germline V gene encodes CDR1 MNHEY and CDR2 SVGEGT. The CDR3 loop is CASSYSIPTQYF. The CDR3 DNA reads TGTGCCAGCAGTTACTCTATCCCGACCCAGTACTTC.

CDR3 DNA: TGTGCCAGCAGCCAGAGGACAGGGATGGAGAGTTCACCCCTCCACTTT. It codes for CASSQRTGMESSPLHF. The chain uses TRBV14 and TRBJ1-6; 8 bases are shared with TRBD1. The CDR3 has 16 residues. The ends lost 3 bases at V and 9 bases at J; junction bases unmatched: 10. Germline values: CDR1 SGHDN, CDR2 FVKESK. The full variable domain, its missing parts supplied by reference TRBV14 and TRBJ1-6, is EAGVTQFPSHSVIEKGQTVTLRCDPISGHDNLYWYRRVMGKEIKFLLHFVKESKQDESGMPNNRFLAERTGGTYSTLKVQPAELEDSGVYFCASSQRTGMESSPLHFGNGTRLTVT.

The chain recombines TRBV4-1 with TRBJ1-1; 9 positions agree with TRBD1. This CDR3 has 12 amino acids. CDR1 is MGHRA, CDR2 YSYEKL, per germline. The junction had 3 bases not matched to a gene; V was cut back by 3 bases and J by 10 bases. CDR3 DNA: TGCGCCAGCAGCCAGGGACAGGGATTAGCTTTCTTT. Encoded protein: CASSQGQGLAFF.

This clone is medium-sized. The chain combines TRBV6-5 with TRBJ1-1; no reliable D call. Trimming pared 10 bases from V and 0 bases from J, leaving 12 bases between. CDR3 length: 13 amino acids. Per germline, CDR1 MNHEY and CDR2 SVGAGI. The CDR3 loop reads CATYDALNTEAFF. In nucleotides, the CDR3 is TGTGCCACCTACGATGCCTTGAACACTGAAGCTTTCTTT.

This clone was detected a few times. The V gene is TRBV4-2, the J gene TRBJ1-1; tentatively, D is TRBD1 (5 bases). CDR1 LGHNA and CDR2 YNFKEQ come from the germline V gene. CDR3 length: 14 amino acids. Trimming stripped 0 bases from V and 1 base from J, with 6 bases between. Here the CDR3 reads CASSQDRENTEAFF. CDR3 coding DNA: TGTGCCAGCAGCCAAGACAGGGAGAACACTGAAGCTTTCTTT.

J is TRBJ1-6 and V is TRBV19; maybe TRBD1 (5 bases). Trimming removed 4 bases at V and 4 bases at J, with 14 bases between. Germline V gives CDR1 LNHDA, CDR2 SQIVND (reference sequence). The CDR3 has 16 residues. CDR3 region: CASSSGGGRYNSPLHF. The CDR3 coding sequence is TGTGCCAGTAGTAGCGGCGGGGGACGATATAATTCACCCCTCCACTTT.

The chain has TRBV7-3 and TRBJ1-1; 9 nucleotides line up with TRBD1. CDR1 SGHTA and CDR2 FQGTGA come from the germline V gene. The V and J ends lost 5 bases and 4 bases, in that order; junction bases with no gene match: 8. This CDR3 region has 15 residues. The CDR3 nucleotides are TGTGCCAGCAGCCCCACAGGGGGCCCTGGCACTGAAGCTTTCTTT. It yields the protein CASSPTGGPGTEAFF.

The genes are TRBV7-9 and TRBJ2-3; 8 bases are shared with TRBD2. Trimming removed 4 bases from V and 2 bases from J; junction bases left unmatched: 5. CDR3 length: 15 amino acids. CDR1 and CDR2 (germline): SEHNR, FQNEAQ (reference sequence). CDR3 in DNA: TGTGCCAGCAGCTCAACTAGCGGACACACAGATACGCAGTATTTT. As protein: CASSSTSGHTDTQYF.

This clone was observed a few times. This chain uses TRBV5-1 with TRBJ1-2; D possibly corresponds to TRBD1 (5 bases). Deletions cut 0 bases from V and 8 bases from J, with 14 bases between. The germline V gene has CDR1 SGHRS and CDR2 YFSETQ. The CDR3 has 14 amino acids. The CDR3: CASSLERGLGGYTF. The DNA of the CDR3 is TGCGCCAGCAGCTTGGAAAGGGGCCTGGGAGGCTACACCTTC.

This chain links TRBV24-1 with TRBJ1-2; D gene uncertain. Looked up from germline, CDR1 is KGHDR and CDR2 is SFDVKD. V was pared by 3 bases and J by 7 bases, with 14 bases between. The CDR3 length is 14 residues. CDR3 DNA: TGTGCCACCAGTGATGCCTCTTTAGCCGTTGGCTACACCTTC. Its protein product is CATSDASLAVGYTF.